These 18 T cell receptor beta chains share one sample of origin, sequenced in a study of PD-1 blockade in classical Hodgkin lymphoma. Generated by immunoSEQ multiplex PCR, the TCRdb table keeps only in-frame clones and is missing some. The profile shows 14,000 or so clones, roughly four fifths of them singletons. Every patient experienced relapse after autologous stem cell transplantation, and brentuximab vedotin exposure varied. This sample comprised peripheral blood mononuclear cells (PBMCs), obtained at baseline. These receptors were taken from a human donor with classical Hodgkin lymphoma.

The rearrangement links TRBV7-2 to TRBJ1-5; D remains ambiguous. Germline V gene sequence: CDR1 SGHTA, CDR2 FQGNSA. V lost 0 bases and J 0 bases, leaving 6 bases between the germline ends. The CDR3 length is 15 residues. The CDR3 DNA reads TGTGCCAGCAGCTTAGCCGACTATAGCAATCAGCCCCAGCATTTT. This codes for CASSLADYSNQPQHF.

CDR3 in amino acids: CASSGTTDRGVGAEAFF. The DNA of the CDR3 is TGTGCCAGCAGTGGGACAACGGACAGGGGTGTGGGCGCTGAAGCTTTCTTT. V and J are TRBV6-1 and TRBJ1-1, with TRBD1 matching 9 bases. The germline gives CDR1 MNHNS, CDR2 SASEGT. The CDR3 has 17 amino acids. With 4 bases clipped from V and 6 bases from J, the junction kept 15 bases outside the gene matches.

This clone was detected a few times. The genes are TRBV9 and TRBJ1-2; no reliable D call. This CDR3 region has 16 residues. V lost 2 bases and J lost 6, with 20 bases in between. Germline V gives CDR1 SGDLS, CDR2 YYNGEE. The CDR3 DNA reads TGTGCCAGCAGCGTTTCTACCGGACGCCACCCTGATGGCTACACCTTC. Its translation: CASSVSTGRHPDGYTF.

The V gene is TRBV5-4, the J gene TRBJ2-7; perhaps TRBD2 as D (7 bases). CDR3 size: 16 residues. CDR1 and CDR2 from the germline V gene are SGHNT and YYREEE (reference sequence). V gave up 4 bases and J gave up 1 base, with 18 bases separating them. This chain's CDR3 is CASSRGAGTSSYEQYF. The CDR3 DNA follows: TGTGCCAGCAGCCGGGGGGCAGGGACCTCTTCCTACGAGCAGTACTTC.

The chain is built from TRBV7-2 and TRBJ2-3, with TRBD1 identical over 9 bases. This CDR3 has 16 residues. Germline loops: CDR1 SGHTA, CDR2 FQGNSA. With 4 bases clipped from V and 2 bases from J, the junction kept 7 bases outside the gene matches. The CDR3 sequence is CASSSQGATTTDTQYF. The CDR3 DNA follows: TGTGCCAGCAGCTCACAGGGGGCCACCACCACAGATACGCAGTATTTT.

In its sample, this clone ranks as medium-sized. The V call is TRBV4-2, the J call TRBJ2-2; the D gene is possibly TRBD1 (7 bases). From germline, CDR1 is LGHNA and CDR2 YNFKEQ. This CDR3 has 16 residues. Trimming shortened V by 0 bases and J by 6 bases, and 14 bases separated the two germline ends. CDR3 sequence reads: CASSQEGDREAGELFF. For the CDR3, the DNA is TGTGCCAGCAGCCAAGAAGGAGACAGGGAGGCCGGGGAGCTGTTTTTT.

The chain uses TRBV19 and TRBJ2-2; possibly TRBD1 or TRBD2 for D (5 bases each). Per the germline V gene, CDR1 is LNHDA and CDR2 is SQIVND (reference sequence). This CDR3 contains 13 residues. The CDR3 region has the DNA TGTGGGGCGCGAGGGGCGAACACCGGGGAGCTGTTTTTT. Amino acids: CGARGANTGELFF.

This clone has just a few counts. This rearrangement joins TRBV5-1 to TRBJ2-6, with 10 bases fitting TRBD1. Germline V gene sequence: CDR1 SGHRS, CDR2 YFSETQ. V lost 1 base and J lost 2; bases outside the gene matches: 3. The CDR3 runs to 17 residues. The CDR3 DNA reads TGCGCCAGCAGCTTGTTCGGACAGGGGGCTGGGGCCAACGTCCTGACTTTC. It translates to CASSLFGQGAGANVLTF.

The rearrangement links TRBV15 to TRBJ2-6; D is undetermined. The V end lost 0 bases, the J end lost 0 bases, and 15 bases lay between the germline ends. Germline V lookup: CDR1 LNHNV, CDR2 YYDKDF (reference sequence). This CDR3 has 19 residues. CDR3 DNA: TGTGCCACCAGCAGAGACGTCAGGCGATCGTACTCTGGGGCCAACGTCCTGACTTTC. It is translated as CATSRDVRRSYSGANVLTF.

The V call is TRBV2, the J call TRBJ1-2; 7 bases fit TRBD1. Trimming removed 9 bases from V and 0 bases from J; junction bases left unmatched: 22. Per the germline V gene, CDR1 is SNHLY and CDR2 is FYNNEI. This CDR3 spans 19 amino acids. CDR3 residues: CARGGRGTAILIPNYGYTF. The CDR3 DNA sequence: TGTGCCAGGGGCGGTAGGGGGACAGCTATTTTGATACCTAACTATGGCTACACCTTC.

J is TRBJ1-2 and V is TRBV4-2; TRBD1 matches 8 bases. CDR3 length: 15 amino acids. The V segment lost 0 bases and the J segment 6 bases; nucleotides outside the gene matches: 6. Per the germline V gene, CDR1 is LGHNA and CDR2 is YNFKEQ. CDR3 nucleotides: TGTGCCAGCAGCCAAGAACGACAGGGGCCTCATGGCTACACCTTC. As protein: CASSQERQGPHGYTF.

The CDR3 reads CASSALGRGSGGNQPQHF. CDR3 sequence (DNA): TGTGCCAGCAGTGCGTTAGGGAGGGGGTCTGGAGGCAATCAGCCCCAGCATTTT. V is TRBV6-1 and J is TRBJ1-5; D possibly corresponds to TRBD1 (6 bases). This CDR3 is built from 18 residues. Germline lookup yields CDR1 MNHNS and CDR2 SASEGT. Trimming left V 4 bases short and J 2 bases short, with 21 bases between.

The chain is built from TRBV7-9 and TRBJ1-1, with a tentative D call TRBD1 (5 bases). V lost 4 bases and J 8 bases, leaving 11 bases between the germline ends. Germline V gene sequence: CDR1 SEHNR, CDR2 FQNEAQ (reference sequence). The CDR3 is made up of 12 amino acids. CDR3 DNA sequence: TGTGCCAGCAGCTCGACTGAGGGGGAAGCTTTCTTT. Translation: CASSSTEGEAFF. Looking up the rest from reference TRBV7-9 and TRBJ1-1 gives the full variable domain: DTGVSQNPRHKITKRGQNVTFRCDPISEHNRLYWYRQTLGQGPEFLTYFQNEAQLEKSRLLSDRFSAERPKGSFSTLEIQRTEQGDSAMYLCASSSTEGEAFFGQGTRLTVV.

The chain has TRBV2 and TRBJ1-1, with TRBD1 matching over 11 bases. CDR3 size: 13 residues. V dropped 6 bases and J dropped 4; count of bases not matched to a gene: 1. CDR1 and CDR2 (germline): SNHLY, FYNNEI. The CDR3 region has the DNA TGTGCCAGCAGGGGGACAGGGGGCACTGAAGCTTTCTTT. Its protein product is CASRGTGGTEAFF. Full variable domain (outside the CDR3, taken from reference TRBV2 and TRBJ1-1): EPEVTQTPSHQVTQMGQEVILRCVPISNHLYFYWYRQILGQKVEFLVSFYNNEISEKSEIFDDQFSVERPDGSNFTLKIRSTKLEDSAMYFCASRGTGGTEAFFGQGTRLTVV.

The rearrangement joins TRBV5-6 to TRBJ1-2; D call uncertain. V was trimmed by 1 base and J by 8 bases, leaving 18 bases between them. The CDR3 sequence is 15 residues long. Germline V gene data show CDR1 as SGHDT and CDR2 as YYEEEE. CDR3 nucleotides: TGTGCCAGCAGCTTGCATATGGGCCAATGGATGGGCTACACCTTC. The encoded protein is CASSLHMGQWMGYTF. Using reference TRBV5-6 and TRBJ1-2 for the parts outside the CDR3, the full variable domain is DAGVTQSPTHLIKTRGQQVTLRCSPKSGHDTVSWYQQALGQGPQFIFQYYEEEERQRGNFPDRFSGHQFPNYSSELNVNALLLGDSALYLCASSLHMGQWMGYTFGSGTRLTVV.

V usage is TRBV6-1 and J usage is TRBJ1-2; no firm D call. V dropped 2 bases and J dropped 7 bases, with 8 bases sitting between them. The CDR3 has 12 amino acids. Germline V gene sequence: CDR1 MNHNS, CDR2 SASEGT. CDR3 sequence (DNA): TGTGCCAGCAGTGAATCACGGGTTGGCTACACCTTC. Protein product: CASSESRVGYTF.

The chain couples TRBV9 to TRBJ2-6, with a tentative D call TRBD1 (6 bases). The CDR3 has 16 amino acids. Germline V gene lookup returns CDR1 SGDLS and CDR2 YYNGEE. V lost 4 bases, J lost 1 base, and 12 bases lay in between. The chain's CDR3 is CASSPGHPSGANVLTF. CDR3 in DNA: TGTGCCAGCAGCCCGGGACACCCATCTGGGGCCAACGTCCTGACTTTC.

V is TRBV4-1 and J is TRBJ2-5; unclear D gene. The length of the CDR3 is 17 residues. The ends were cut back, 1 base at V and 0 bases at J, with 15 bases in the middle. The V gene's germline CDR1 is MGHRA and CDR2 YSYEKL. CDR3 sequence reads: CASSQVSFRGDQETQYF. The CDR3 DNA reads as TGCGCCAGCAGCCAAGTATCGTTTCGCGGAGACCAAGAGACCCAGTACTTC.